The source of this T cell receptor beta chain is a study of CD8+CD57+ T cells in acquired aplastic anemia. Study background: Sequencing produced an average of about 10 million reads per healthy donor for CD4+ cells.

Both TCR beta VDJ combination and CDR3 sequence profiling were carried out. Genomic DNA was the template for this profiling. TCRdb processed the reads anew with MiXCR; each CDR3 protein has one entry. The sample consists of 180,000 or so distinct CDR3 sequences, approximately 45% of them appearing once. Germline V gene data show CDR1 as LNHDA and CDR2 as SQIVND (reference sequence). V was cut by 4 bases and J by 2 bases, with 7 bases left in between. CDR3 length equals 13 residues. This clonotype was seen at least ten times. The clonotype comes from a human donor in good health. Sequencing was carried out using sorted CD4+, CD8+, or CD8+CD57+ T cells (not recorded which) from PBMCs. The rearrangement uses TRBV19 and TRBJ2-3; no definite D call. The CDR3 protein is CASSRTFTDTQYF. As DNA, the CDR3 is TGTGCCAGTAGTAGGACCTTCACAGATACGCAGTATTTT.